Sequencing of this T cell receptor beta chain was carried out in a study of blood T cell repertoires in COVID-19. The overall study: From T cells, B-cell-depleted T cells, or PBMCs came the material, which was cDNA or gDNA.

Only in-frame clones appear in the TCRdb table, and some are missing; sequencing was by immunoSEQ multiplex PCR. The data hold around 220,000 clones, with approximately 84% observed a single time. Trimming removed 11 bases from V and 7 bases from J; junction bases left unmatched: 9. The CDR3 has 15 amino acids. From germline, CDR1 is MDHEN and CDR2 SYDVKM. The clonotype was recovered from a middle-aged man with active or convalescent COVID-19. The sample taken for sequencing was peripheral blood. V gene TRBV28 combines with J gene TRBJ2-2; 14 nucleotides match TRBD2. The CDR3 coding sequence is TGTGCCTCCCGAGGACTAGCGGGAGGCGGCGGGGAGCTGTTTTTT. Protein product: CASRGLAGGGGELFF.